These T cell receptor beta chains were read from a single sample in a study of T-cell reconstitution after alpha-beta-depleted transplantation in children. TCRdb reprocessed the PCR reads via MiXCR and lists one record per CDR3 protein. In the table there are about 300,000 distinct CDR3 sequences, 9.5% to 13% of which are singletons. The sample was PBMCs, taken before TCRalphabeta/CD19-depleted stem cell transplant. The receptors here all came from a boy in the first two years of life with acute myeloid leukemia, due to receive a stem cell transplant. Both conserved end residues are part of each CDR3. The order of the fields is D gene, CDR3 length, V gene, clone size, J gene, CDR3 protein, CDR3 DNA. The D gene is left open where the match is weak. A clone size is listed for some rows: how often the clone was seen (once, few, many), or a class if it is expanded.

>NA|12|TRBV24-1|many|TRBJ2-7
CATSDGTYEQYF
TGTGCCACCAGTGACGGGACTTACGAGCAGTACTTC
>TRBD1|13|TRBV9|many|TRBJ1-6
CASAEGADSPLHF
TGTGCCAGCGCTGAGGGGGCTGATTCACCCCTCCACTTT
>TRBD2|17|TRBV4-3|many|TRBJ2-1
CPSSQDRAGGPNNEQFF
TGCCCCAGCAGCCAAGATCGGGCGGGAGGGCCCAACAATGAGCAGTTCTTC
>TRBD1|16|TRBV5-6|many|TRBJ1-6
CASSSTGGAKNSPLHF
TGTGCCAGCAGCTCTACAGGGGGCGCGAAAAATTCACCCCTCCACTTT
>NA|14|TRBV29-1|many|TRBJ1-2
CSVEGSGGVYGYTF
TGCAGCGTTGAAGGTTCGGGTGGAGTGTATGGCTACACCTTC
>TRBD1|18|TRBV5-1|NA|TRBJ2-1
CASSLVGLTGGLRNEQFF
TGCGCCAGCAGCTTGGTGGGATTGACAGGGGGTCTGAGAAATGAGCAGTTCTTC
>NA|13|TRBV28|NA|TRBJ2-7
CASSLSGSDEQYF
TGTGCCAGCAGTTTATCAGGATCAGACGAGCAGTACTTC
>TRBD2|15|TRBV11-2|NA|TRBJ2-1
CASSTSGGAHNEQFF
TGTGCCAGCAGCACTAGCGGGGGCGCGCACAATGAGCAGTTCTTC
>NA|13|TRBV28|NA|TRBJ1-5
CASRIHSNQPQHF
TGTGCCAGCAGAATTCATAGCAATCAGCCCCAGCATTTT
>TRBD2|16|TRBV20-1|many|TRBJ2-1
CSARPPLRERSNEQFF
TGCAGTGCTAGACCCCCTTTGCGGGAGAGGTCCAATGAGCAGTTCTTC
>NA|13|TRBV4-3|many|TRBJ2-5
CASSQDSSETQYF
TGCGCCAGCAGCCAAGATTCGTCCGAGACCCAGTACTTC
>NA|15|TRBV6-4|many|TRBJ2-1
CASSEDVLGHNEQFF
TGTGCCAGCAGCGAAGACGTGCTCGGGCACAATGAGCAGTTCTTC
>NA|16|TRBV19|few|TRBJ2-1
CASSIGVRHPNNEQFF
TGTGCCAGTAGTATTGGCGTCAGACACCCAAACAATGAGCAGTTCTTC
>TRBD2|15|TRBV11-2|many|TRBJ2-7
CASSLLAGGFYEQYF
TGTGCCAGCAGCTTACTAGCGGGAGGCTTCTACGAGCAGTACTTC
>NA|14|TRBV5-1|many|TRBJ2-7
CASSFKDGTYEQYF
TGCGCCAGCAGCTTCAAGGACGGGACCTACGAGCAGTACTTC
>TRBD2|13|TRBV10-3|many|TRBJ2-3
CAIRLAGTDTQYF
TGTGCCATCAGACTAGCGGGCACAGATACGCAGTATTTT
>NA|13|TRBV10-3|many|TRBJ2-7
CAIKDQSSYEQYF
TGTGCCATCAAGGACCAGAGCTCCTACGAGCAGTACTTC
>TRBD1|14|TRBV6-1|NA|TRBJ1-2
CASRGDRGGHGYTF
TGTGCCAGCAGGGGGGACAGGGGCGGACATGGCTACACCTTC
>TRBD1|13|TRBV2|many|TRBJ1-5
CASRDRGNQPQHF
TGTGCCAGCAGGGACAGGGGCAATCAGCCCCAGCATTTT
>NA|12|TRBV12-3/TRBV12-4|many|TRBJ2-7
CASSFRSYEQYF
TGTGCCAGCAGTTTCCGTTCCTACGAGCAGTACTTC
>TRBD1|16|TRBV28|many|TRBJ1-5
CASFPGTVYSNQPQHF
TGTGCCAGCTTCCCCGGGACAGTGTATAGCAATCAGCCCCAGCATTTT
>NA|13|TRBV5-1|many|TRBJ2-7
CASSMLGTYEQYF
TGCGCCAGCAGCATGTTAGGGACCTACGAGCAGTACTTC
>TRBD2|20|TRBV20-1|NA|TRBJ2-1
CSARVKSQRLAGGGDNEQFF
TGCAGTGCTAGAGTGAAAAGCCAGAGACTAGCGGGAGGAGGGGACAATGAGCAGTTCTTC
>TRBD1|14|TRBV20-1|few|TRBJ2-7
CSASRTGLGYEQYF
TGCAGTGCTAGTAGGACAGGGTTAGGTTACGAGCAGTACTTC
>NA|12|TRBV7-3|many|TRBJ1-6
CASSLPGSPLHF
TGTGCCAGCAGCTTACCAGGGTCACCCCTCCACTTT
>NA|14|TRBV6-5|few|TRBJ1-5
CASSYGPRDQPQHF
TGTGCCAGCAGTTACGGCCCTCGTGATCAGCCCCAGCATTTT
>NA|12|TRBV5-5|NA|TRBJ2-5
CASSFMGETQYF
TGTGCCAGCAGCTTCATGGGTGAGACCCAGTACTTC
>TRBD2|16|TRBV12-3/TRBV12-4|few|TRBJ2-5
CASSFGGGGSQETQYF
TGTGCCAGCAGTTTCGGGGGGGGGGGCTCCCAAGAGACCCAGTACTTC
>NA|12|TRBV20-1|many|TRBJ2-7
CSAPRPSYEQYF
TGCAGTGCCCCAAGGCCCAGCTACGAGCAGTACTTC
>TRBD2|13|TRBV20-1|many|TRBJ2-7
CSIPGLASYEQYF
TGCAGTATACCGGGACTAGCGTCCTACGAGCAGTACTTC
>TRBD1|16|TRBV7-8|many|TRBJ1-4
CASSLTGTAYNEKLFF
TGTGCCAGCAGCTTAACCGGGACAGCTTATAATGAAAAACTGTTTTTT
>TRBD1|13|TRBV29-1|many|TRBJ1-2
CSVIGTGRSGYTF
TGCAGCGTGATTGGGACAGGGAGGAGCGGCTACACCTTC
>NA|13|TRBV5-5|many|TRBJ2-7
CASSLDVAGEQYF
TGTGCCAGCAGCTTGGATGTCGCAGGGGAGCAGTACTTC
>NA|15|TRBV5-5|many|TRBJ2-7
CASSLWLASPMGQYF
TGTGCCAGCAGCTTGTGGCTAGCGTCCCCTATGGGGCAGTACTTC
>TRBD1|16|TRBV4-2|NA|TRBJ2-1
CASSQDLLQGGNEQFF
TGTGCCAGCAGCCAAGATCTATTACAGGGGGGCAATGAGCAGTTCTTC
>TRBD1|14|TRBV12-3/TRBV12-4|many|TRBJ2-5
CASSFGTVGETQYF
TGTGCCAGCAGTTTCGGGACAGTAGGAGAGACCCAGTACTTC
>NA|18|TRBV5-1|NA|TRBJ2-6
CASSLVGTISGANVLLSF
TGCGCCAGCAGCTTGGTCGGCACAATCTCTGGGGCCAACGTCCTTTTGAGTTTC
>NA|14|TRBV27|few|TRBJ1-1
CASSLRKPAAEAFF
TGTGCCAGCAGTTTGAGGAAGCCCGCCGCTGAAGCTTTCTTT
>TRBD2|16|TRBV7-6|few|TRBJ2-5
CASSFPGTSGRETQYF
TGTGCCAGCAGCTTTCCCGGGACTAGCGGGAGGGAGACCCAGTACTTC
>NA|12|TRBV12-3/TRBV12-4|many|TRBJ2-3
CASTPNGDTQYF
TGTGCCAGCACCCCGAACGGGGATACGCAGTATTTT
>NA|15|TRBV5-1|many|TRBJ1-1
CASSSWSGVNTEAFF
TGCGCCAGCAGTTCCTGGTCCGGGGTGAACACTGAAGCTTTCTTT
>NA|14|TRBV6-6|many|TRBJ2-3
CASSPGHRTDTQYF
TGTGCCAGCAGCCCGGGACACCGCACAGATACGCAGTATTTT
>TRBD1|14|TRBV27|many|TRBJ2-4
CASSLRDRDNIQYF
TGTGCCAGCAGTTTGAGGGACAGGGATAACATTCAGTACTTC
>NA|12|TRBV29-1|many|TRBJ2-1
CSADKGYNEQFF
TGCAGCGCAGACAAAGGATACAATGAGCAGTTCTTC
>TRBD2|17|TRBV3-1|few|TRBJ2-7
CASSPWYRGLAVDEQYF
TGTGCCAGCAGCCCCTGGTATAGAGGACTAGCGGTGGACGAGCAGTACTTC
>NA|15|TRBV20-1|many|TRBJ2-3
CSASQGRHDTDTQYF
TGCAGTGCTAGCCAGGGGCGGCACGACACAGATACGCAGTATTTT
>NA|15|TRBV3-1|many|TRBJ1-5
CASSQGPGGNQPQHF
TGTGCCAGCAGCCAAGGGCCAGGGGGCAATCAGCCCCAGCATTTT
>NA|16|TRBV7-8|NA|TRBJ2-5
CASSLVDPPHQETQYF
TGTGCCAGCAGCTTAGTTGACCCTCCCCACCAAGAGACCCAGTACTTC
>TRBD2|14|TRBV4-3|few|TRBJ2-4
CASSPSGSHSDQYF
TGCGCCAGCAGCCCCAGCGGGAGCCACAGTGACCAGTACTTC
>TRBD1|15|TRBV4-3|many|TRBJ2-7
CASSLNPGQAYEQYF
TGCGCCAGCAGTCTGAATCCGGGACAGGCCTACGAGCAGTACTTC
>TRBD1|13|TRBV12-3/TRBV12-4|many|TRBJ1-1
CASSLLGQKEAFF
TGTGCCAGCAGTTTATTGGGACAGAAGGAAGCTTTCTTT